This TCR beta chain originates from a study of patients and donors after allogeneic stem cell transplantation. TCRdb re-called the RT-PCR reads with MiXCR, one entry per CDR3 protein. Here the sample spans roughly 41,000 distinct CDR3 sequences, about 30% being singletons. Germline V gene lookup returns CDR1 DFQATT and CDR2 SNEGSKA (reference sequence). The CDR3 extends over 13 amino acids. J was trimmed by 5 bases and V by 3 bases; bases with no gene match: 3. The V and J genes are TRBV20-1 and TRBJ2-3; TRBD2 matches at 9 bases. The clonotype originates from a human donor who was either an allogeneic HSCT recipient or a stem cell or donor lymphocyte infusion donor (not recorded which). It is not recorded whose cells these are; they may come from a transplant donor. Sample: blood, either unsorted or a sorted T cell fraction (not recorded which). CDR3: CSASAAGGDTQYF. CDR3 sequence (DNA): TGCAGTGCTAGTGCAGCGGGAGGAGATACGCAGTATTTT.